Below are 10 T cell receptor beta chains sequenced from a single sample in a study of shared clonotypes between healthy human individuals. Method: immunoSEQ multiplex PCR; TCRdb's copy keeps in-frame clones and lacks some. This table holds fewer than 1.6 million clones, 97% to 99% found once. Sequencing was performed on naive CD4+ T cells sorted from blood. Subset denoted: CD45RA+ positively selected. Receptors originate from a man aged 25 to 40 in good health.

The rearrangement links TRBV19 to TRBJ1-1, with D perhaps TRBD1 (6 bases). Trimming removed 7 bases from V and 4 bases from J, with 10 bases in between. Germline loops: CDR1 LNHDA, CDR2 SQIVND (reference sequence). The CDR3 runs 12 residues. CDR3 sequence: CASKGESTEAFF. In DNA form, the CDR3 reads TGTGCCAGTAAGGGGGAGTCCACTGAAGCTTTCTTT.

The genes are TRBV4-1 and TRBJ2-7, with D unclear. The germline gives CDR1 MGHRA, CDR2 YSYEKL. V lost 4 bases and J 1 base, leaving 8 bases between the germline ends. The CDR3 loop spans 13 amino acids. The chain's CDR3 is CASSLAESYEQYF. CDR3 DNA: TGCGCCAGCAGCCTCGCAGAGTCCTACGAGCAGTACTTC.

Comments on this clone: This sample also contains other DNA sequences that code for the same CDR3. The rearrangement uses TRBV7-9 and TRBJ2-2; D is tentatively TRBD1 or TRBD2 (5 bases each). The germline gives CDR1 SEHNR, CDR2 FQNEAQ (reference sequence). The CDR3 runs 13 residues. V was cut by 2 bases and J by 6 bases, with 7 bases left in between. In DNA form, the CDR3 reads TGTGCCAGCAGCTTACAGGGAGCCGGGGAGCTGTTTTTT. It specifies CASSLQGAGELFF.

The CDR3 is CATSRGSSGRPGELFF. The CDR3 nucleotides read TGTGCCACCAGCAGAGGGAGTAGCGGGAGACCCGGGGAGCTGTTTTTT. V usage is TRBV15 and J usage is TRBJ2-2; 9 bases align to TRBD2. CDR1 LNHNV and CDR2 YYDKDF come from the germline V gene (reference sequence). V shed 1 base, J shed 6 bases, and the junction held 6 bases outside the gene matches. CDR3 length: 16 amino acids.

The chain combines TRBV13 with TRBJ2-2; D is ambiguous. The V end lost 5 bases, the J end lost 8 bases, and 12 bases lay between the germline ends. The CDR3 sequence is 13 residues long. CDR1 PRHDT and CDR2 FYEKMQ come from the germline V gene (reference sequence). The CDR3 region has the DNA TGTGCCAGCAGCCCACGTAGTTTTGGGGAGCTGTTTTTT. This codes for CASSPRSFGELFF.

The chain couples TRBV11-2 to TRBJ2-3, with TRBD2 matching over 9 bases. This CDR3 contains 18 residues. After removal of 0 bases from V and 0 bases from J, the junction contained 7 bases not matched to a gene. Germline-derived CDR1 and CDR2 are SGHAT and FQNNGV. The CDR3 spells CASSLEREGPPSTDTQYF. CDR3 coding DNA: TGTGCCAGCAGCTTAGAGCGGGAGGGTCCTCCTAGCACAGATACGCAGTATTTT.

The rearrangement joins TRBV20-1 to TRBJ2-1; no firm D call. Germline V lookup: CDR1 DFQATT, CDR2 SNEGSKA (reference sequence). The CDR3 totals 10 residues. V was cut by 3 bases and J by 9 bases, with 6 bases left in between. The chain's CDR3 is CSARWGEQFF. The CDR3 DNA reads TGCAGTGCTAGGTGGGGTGAGCAGTTCTTC.

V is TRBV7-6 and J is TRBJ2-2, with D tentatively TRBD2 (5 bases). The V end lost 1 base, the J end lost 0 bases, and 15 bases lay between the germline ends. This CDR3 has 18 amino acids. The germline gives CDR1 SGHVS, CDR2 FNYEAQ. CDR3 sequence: CASSLDIGGSANTGELFF. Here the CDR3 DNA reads TGTGCCAGCAGCTTAGATATTGGCGGGTCGGCGAACACCGGGGAGCTGTTTTTT.

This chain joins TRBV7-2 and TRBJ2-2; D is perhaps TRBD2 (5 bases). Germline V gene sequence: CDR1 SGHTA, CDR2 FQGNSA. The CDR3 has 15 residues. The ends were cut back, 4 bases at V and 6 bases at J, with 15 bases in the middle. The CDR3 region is CASSYVVLVSGELFF. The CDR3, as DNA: TGTGCCAGCAGCTACGTCGTACTAGTATCCGGGGAGCTGTTTTTT.

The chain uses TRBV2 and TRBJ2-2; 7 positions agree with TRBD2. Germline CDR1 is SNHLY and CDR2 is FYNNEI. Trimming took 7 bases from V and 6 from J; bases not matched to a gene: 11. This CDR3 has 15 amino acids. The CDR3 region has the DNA TGTGCCAGCACCCTCGAGCAGGCGGGAGCCGGGGAGCTGTTTTTT. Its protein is CASTLEQAGAGELFF.